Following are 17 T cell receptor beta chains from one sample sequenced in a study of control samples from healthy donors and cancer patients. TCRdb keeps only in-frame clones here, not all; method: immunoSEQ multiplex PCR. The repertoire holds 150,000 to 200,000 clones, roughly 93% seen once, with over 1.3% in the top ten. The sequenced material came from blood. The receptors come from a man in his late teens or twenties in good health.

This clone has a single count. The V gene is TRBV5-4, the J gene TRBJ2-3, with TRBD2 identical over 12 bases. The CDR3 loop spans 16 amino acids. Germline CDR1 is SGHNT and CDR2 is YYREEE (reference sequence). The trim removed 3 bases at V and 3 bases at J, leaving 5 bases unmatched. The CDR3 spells CASSSGLAGRTDTQYF. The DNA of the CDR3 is TGTGCCAGCAGCTCCGGACTAGCGGGGAGGACAGATACGCAGTATTTT.

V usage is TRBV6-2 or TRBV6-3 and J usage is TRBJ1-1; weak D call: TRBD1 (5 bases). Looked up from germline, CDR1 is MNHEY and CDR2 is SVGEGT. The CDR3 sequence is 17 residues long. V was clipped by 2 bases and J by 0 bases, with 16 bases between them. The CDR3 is CASSYPSGRGVNTEAFF. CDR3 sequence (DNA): TGTGCCAGCAGTTACCCGTCAGGGCGCGGGGTGAACACTGAAGCTTTCTTT.

The CDR3 region is CASSHKSVRGYTF. The CDR3 coding sequence is TGTGCCAGCAGCCATAAGTCGGTACGTGGCTACACCTTC. The chain links TRBV3-1 (or the pseudogene TRBV3-2) to TRBJ1-2; D remains unclear. From germline, CDR1 is LGHDT and CDR2 YNNKEL (reference sequence). Trimming took off 3 bases at V and 7 bases at J, with 12 bases between the two ends. CDR3 length equals 13 residues.

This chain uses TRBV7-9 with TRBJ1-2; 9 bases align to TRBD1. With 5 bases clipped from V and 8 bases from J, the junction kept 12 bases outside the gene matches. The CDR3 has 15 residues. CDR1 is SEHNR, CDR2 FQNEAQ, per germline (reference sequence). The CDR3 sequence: CASSRTLTGGSGYTF. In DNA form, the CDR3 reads TGTGCCAGCAGCCGAACCCTCACAGGGGGCTCAGGCTACACCTTC.

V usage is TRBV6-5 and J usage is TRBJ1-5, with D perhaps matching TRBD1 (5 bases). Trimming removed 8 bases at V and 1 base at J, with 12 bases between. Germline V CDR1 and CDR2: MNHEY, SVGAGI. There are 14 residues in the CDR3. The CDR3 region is CASGTPSSNQPQHF. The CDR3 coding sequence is TGTGCCAGCGGGACCCCCTCGAGCAATCAGCCCCAGCATTTT.

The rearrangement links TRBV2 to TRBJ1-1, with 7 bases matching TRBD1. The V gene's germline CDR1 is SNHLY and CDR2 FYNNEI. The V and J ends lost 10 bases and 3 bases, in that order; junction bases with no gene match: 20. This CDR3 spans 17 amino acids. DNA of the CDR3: TGTGCCACCTCATACGGGACGTGGGGCCAGGGGGACACTGAAGCTTTCTTT. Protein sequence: CATSYGTWGQGDTEAFF.

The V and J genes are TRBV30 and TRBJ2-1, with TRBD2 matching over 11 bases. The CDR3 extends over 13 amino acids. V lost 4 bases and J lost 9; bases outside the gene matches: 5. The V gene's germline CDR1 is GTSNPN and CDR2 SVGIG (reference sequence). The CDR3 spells CAWISGGDGEQFF. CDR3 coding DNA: TGTGCCTGGATTAGCGGGGGGGACGGTGAGCAGTTCTTC.

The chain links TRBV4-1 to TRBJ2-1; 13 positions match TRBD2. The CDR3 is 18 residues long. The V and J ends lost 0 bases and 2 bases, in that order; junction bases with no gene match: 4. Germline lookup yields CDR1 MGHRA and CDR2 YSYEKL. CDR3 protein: CASSQEGTSGGAYNEQFF. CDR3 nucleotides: TGCGCCAGCAGCCAAGAAGGAACTAGCGGGGGGGCCTACAATGAGCAGTTCTTC.

As DNA, the CDR3 is TGTGCCAGCGCGTTAGGGACAGGGTGGTTCTATGGCTACACCTTC. Its translation: CASALGTGWFYGYTF. The rearrangement links TRBV2 to TRBJ1-2, with 9 bases aligning to TRBD1. The CDR3 has 15 amino acids. Germline V lookup: CDR1 SNHLY, CDR2 FYNNEI. Trimming cost V 8 bases and J 4 bases; bases outside gene matches: 11. Supplemented by reference TRBV2 and TRBJ1-2, the full variable domain reads EPEVTQTPSHQVTQMGQEVILRCVPISNHLYFYWYRQILGQKVEFLVSFYNNEISEKSEIFDDQFSVERPDGSNFTLKIRSTKLEDSAMYFCASALGTGWFYGYTFGSGTRLTVV.

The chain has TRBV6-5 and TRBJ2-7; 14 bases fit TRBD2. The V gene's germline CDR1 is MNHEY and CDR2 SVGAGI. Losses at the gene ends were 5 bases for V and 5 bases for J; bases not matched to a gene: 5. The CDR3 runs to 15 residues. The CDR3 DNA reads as TGTGCCAGCAGTACGGGACTAGCGGGGGCCCACGAGCAGTACTTC. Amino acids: CASSTGLAGAHEQYF.

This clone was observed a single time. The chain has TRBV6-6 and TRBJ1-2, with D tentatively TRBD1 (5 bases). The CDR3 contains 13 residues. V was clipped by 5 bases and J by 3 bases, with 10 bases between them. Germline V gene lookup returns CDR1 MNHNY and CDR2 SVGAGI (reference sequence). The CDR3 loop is CASSPSGHYGYTF. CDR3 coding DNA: TGTGCCAGCAGTCCATCAGGGCACTATGGCTACACCTTC.

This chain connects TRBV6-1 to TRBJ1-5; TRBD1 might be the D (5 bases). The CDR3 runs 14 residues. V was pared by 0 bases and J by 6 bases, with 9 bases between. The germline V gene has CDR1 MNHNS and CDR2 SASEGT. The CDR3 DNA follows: TGTGCCAGCAGTGAAGCGACAGACACTCAGCCCCAGCATTTT. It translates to CASSEATDTQPQHF.

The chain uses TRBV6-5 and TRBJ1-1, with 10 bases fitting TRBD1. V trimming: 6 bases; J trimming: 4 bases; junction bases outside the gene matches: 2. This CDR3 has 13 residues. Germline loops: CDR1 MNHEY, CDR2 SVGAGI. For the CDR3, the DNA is TGTGCCAGCAGGTGGACAGGGGGCACTGAAGCTTTCTTT. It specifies CASRWTGGTEAFF.

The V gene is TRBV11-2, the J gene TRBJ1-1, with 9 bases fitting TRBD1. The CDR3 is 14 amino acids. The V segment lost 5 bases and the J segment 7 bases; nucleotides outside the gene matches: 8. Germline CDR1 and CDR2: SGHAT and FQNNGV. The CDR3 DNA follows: TGTGCCAGCAGCCGCGACAGGGGGGTAGATGAAGCTTTCTTT. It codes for CASSRDRGVDEAFF.

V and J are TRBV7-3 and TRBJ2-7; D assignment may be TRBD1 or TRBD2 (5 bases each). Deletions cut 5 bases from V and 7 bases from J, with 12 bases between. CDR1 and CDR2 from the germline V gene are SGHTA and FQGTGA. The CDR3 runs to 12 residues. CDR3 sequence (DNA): TGTGCCAGCAGCCGCTATGGGGGTGAGCAGTACTTC. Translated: CASSRYGGEQYF.

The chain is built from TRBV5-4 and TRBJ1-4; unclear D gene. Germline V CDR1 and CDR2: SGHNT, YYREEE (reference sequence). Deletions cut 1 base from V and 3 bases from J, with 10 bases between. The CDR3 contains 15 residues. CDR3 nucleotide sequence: TGTGCCAGCAGCTTGCGTGAAGGTGCTAATGAAAAACTGTTTTTT. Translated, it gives CASSLREGANEKLFF.

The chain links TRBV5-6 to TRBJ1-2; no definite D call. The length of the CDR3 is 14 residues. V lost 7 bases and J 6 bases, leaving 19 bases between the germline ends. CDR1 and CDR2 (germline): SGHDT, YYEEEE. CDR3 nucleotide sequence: TGTGCCAGCCACCACACCCCTCCGGCGGATGGCTACACCTTC. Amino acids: CASHHTPPADGYTF.